This T cell receptor beta chain was profiled in a study of shared clonotypes between healthy human individuals. As originally analysed: From ImmunoSEQ came sequences covering only the junction and carrying no quality scores, so filtering differed. Assay: immunoSEQ multiplex PCR; the TCRdb copy retains only in-frame clones and omits some. The V and J calls and the clone size are those of that table, but D and trimming were determined from the DNA. This sample has roughly 640,000 clones; around 72% occur once, and the top ten carry 1.5% to 2%. Study findings and constraints: Roughly 4.6% of naive CD4 clonotypes were common to a few donors.

Trimming stripped 10 bases from V and 0 bases from J, with 18 bases between. Germline V gene lookup returns CDR1 MNHEY and CDR2 SVGAGI. The CDR3 has 15 amino acids. As regards this clone: The antigen is undetermined.

This chain joins TRBV6-5 and TRBJ1-1, with D tentatively TRBD1 (5 bases). The sequenced material came from memory CD4+ T cells sorted from blood. Subset meaning: CD45RA-negative fraction. The TCR sequence derives from a woman in her 30s in good health. CDR3 bases: TGTGCCACGAACCGGGACGGCAGTATGAACACTGAAGCTTTCTTT. The encoded protein is CATNRDGSMNTEAFF.